This T cell receptor beta chain stems from a study of Ad26.COV2.S vaccination and SARS-CoV-2 variants. The treatment was: around 19 received Ad26.COV2.S at low or high dose, single or two shots; five or six received placebo; per-sample allocation not given. Sampling occurred on day 63 after the first vaccine or placebo injection. Within Boston, the person who donated was an adult of 18-55 years. Germline lookup yields CDR1 GTSNPN and CDR2 SVGIG (reference sequence). The CDR3 sequence is 14 residues long. The ends were cut back, 3 bases at V and 8 bases at J, with 19 bases in the middle. Libraries were prepared by immunoSEQ multiplex PCR; TCRdb keeps only in-frame clonotypes and omits some of them. In the table there are around 340,000 clones, 75% to 90% of which are singletons.

V usage is TRBV30 and J usage is TRBJ1-2; perhaps TRBD1 as D (6 bases). The sequence was collected from a person aged 18 to 65 who received the Ad26.COV2.S COVID-19 vaccine or a placebo. The sequencing here drew on peripheral blood, taken in a trial of Ad26.COV2.S vaccine versus placebo. The DNA for the CDR3 is TGTGCCTGGAGGGTACAGGGACTTTCAGAGGGCTACACCTTC. This sequence encodes CAWRVQGLSEGYTF.